Included here is one T cell receptor (beta chain) sequence, with context. Its antigen is still unknown. Cryopreserved PBMCs provided roughly 2 micrograms of genomic DNA for the TCR beta libraries. These data are taken from a study of cytotoxic CD8 clonotypes in ibrutinib-treated CLL. Looking at the study overall: Partial response occurred in around 24 patients and complete response in 2; at median approximately 65 months, about 14 remained remitted and around twelve progressed. Broader study findings: Among the clonotypes, public ones were uncommon and contracted or held stable on treatment.

Trimming stripped 3 bases from V and 7 bases from J, with 14 bases between. CDR1 is KGHSH and CDR2 is LQKENI in the germline V gene. The CDR3 runs to 14 residues. Method: immunoSEQ multiplex PCR; TCRdb's copy keeps in-frame clones and lacks some. Counted here are around 140,000 clones, over 75% occurring once; the ten biggest clones make up less than 8.5%. The chain is built from TRBV18 and TRBJ2-3, with D unresolved. The source was PBMCs, collected after 36 months of ibrutinib treatment. The source of this sequence is a human donor with chronic lymphocytic leukemia. DNA for the CDR3: TGTGCCAGCTCACCGCTCGGCGGACGGAATACGCAGTATTTT. Its protein product is CASSPLGGRNTQYF.